This T cell receptor (beta chain) originates from a study of glioma-infiltrating T cells. Study summary: Presurgical dexamethasone in glioma patients lasted six or fewer days. Blood libraries targeted roughly 4.5- to 10-fold coverage of 750,000 to 1,000,000 T cells.

Germline V CDR1 and CDR2: LGHNA, YSLEER. This CDR3 contains 13 residues. V dropped 1 base and J dropped 7 bases, with 10 bases sitting between them. Findings of the study overall: Gliomas, especially low-grade, showed above-expected tissue-blood divergence; non-neoplastic patients showed below.

On this clonotype: The antigen is unknown.

Amplification of TCR alpha and beta CDR3 regions from RNA used iRepertoire nested multiplex PCR. Tissue mRNA or PBMC total RNA, roughly 100-400 ng, went into one-step reverse transcription and amplification. TCRdb ran MiXCR on the multiplex PCR reads and lists one entry per CDR3 protein. The table has a few hundred thousand distinct CDR3 sequences, 41% seen once. The genes are TRBV4-3 and TRBJ1-2; D not certain. The clonotype was recovered from a human donor with low-grade glioma or glioblastoma, undergoing nonglioma brain surgery, or in good health (not recorded which). Source material: glioma tissue, nonneoplastic brain tissue, or PBMCs (not recorded which). As DNA, the CDR3 is TGCGCCAGCAGCCAAGGGCGTATCGGTGGCTACACCTTC. The encoded protein is CASSQGRIGGYTF.